These 5 T cell receptor beta chains were all obtained from the same sample, sequenced in a study of response to subunit inactivated influenza vaccine. One entry per CDR3 protein results from TCRdb running MiXCR on the RT-PCR reads. This sample has over 150,000 distinct CDR3 sequences, with about 11% found just once. The specimen was CD8+ T cells sorted from PBMCs, collected 23 to 25 months after vaccination. These receptors came from a man between 45 and 75 years old who received an inactivated influenza vaccine.

This clonotype turned up a few times. The rearrangement links TRBV7-9 to TRBJ2-1; D is possibly TRBD2 (6 bases). The length of the CDR3 is 15 residues. Germline V CDR1 and CDR2: SEHNR, FQNEAQ (reference sequence). Trimming left V 5 bases short and J 0 bases short, with 11 bases between. The CDR3 spells CASSGRTSSYNEQFF. CDR3 coding DNA: TGTGCCAGCAGCGGGAGGACGAGCTCCTACAATGAGCAGTTCTTC.

This sequence joins TRBV20-1 and TRBJ2-7; no firm D call. The CDR3 contains 14 residues. CDR1 is DFQATT, CDR2 SNEGSKA, per germline (reference sequence). The ends were cut back, 0 bases at V and 3 bases at J, with 12 bases in the middle. The CDR3 protein is CSAREGYVGYEQYF. CDR3 bases: TGCAGTGCTAGAGAGGGGTACGTTGGCTACGAGCAGTACTTC.

In this sample, this clonotype turned up many times. The chain has TRBV4-3 and TRBJ2-4; the D call may be TRBD1 or TRBD2 (5 bases each). The CDR3 consists of 16 residues. V was cut by 1 base and J by 0 bases, with 10 bases left in between. Germline V gene lookup returns CDR1 LGHNA and CDR2 YSLEER. The DNA for the CDR3 is TGCGCCAGCAGCCAAGGGTTCGGGACAGCCAAAAACATTCAGTACTTC. Amino acids: CASSQGFGTAKNIQYF.

This clonotype was seen many times. The chain carries TRBV20-1 and TRBJ2-1, with D uncertain. CDR1 is DFQATT and CDR2 is SNEGSKA in the germline V gene (reference sequence). V lost 1 base to trimming and J lost 0 bases, with 7 bases between them. The CDR3 extends over 14 amino acids. The DNA for the CDR3 is TGCAGTGCTAGAGCACAAAACTCCTACAATGAGCAGTTCTTC. It translates to CSARAQNSYNEQFF.

The chain uses TRBV20-1 and TRBJ2-5, with 7 bases that match TRBD2. Germline assignment: CDR1 DFQATT and CDR2 SNEGSKA (reference sequence). There are 13 residues in the CDR3. J was trimmed by 1 base and V by 3 bases; bases with no gene match: 2. CDR3 loop: CSASGGTQETQYF. In DNA, the CDR3 is TGCAGTGCTAGCGGGGGGACCCAAGAGACCCAGTACTTC.